Following are 2 T cell receptor beta chains from one sample sequenced in a study of shared clonotypes between healthy human individuals. The method was immunoSEQ multiplex PCR; TCRdb's version includes in-frame clones alone and lacks a portion of them. The table includes approximately 2.5 million clones, approximately 92% detected once. The sequenced material came from naive CD4+ T cells sorted from blood. The subset was: CD45RA+ positively selected. The receptors were gathered from a man between 18 and 35 years old in good health.

The rearrangement links TRBV28 to TRBJ2-5; the D is unclear. The CDR3 consists of 14 residues. Germline V CDR1 and CDR2: MDHEN, SYDVKM. Trimming left V 4 bases short and J 1 base short, with 10 bases between. CDR3 loop: CASSSQRFQETQYF. The DNA of the CDR3 is TGTGCCAGCAGTTCCCAGCGTTTCCAAGAGACCCAGTACTTC.

The J gene is TRBJ2-3, the V gene TRBV7-9, with 11 nucleotides matching TRBD2. The CDR3 spans 16 residues. Losses at the gene ends were 5 bases for V and 0 bases for J; bases not matched to a gene: 4. Germline V gives CDR1 SEHNR, CDR2 FQNEAQ (reference sequence). The CDR3: CASSPTSGASTDTQYF. The CDR3 nucleotides read TGTGCCAGCAGCCCGACTAGCGGGGCTAGCACAGATACGCAGTATTTT. The complete variable domain, with remaining parts taken from reference TRBV7-9 and TRBJ2-3, reads DTGVSQNPRHKITKRGQNVTFRCDPISEHNRLYWYRQTLGQGPEFLTYFQNEAQLEKSRLLSDRFSAERPKGSFSTLEIQRTEQGDSAMYLCASSPTSGASTDTQYFGPGTRLTVL.